This T cell receptor beta chain appears in the sequencing data of a study of T cell responses to AZD1222 COVID-19 vaccine. Study-level points and caveats: The donor group comprised mostly white British people and more females; the analysis possibly underestimated clonal diversity. Only 6 or 7 AZD1222 recipients tested seropositive at baseline. Regions 160-218 and 743-854 held dominance among vaccine-associated CD4 TCRs, which spanned spike.

Of note for this clone: Its antigen is as yet unknown.

Generated by immunoSEQ multiplex PCR, the TCRdb table keeps only in-frame clones and is missing some. The data show approximately 140,000 clones, about 90% seen once. V shed 4 bases and J shed 1 base, with 11 bases lying between them. This CDR3 comprises 14 residues. Looked up from germline, CDR1 is SQVTM and CDR2 is ANQGSEA. The receptor's source is an adult who received the AZD1222 COVID-19 vaccine. Sequenced here: peripheral blood, sampled 28 days after the second AZD1222 dose. The chain carries TRBV29-1 and TRBJ2-1; tentative D call: TRBD1 (5 bases). CDR3 region: CSVGQKFSYNEQFF. DNA for the CDR3: TGCAGCGTTGGACAGAAATTTTCCTACAATGAGCAGTTCTTC.